These T cell receptor beta chains were read from a single sample in a study of CD8 T cells in Susac syndrome. TCRdb redid the calling of the immunoSEQ multiplex PCR reads with MiXCR, one entry per CDR3 protein. Here the sample spans some 150,000 distinct CDR3 sequences, roughly 94% being singletons. Input material: CD4+ T cells from PBMCs. The receptors come from a human donor with Susac syndrome. The CDR3 runs from the conserved cysteine through the conserved F or W. The D gene is left open where the match is weak. The size field is filled for only some rows; it gives once, few, many or a size class.

TRBD1	TRBV29-1	NA	TRBJ2-1	CSVEDTGQPAFF	TGCAGCGTTGAGGATACGGGACAGCCGGCGTTCTTC
NA	TRBV20-1	NA	TRBJ2-1	CSATGTYLVEQFF	TGCAGTGCTACCGGGACGTACCTGGTGGAGCAGTTCTTC
NA	TRBV9	NA	TRBJ1-5	CASSVEGGGQPQHF	TGTGCCAGCAGCGTAGAAGGTGGGGGTCAGCCCCAGCATTTT
TRBD2	TRBV18	NA	TRBJ2-2	CASSPPGTSGGELFF	TGTGCCAGCTCACCACCGGGGACTAGCGGCGGGGAGCTGTTTTTT
TRBD2	TRBV6-5	NA	TRBJ2-7	CASSYSSGSSYEQYF	TGTGCCAGCAGTTACTCTAGCGGGAGCTCCTACGAGCAGTACTTC
NA	TRBV5-6	NA	TRBJ1-1	CASSSYQVNTEAFF	TGTGCCAGCAGCTCCTACCAGGTGAACACTGAAGCTTTCTTT
NA	TRBV2	NA	TRBJ2-5	CASSVAPGIGETQYF	TGTGCCAGCAGTGTCGCACCGGGAATAGGAGAGACCCAGTACTTC
TRBD1	TRBV5-6	NA	TRBJ1-5	CASSLFGTGDYQPQHF	TGTGCCAGCAGCTTGTTCGGGACAGGGGACTATCAGCCCCAGCATTTT
NA	TRBV5-4	NA	TRBJ1-1	CASSFEGFGAFF	TGTGCCAGCAGCTTCGAAGGGTTCGGAGCTTTCTTT
TRBD1	TRBV30	NA	TRBJ2-1	CAWSATGGPQFF	TGTGCCTGGAGCGCCACAGGGGGCCCCCAATTCTTC
TRBD2	TRBV7-9	NA	TRBJ2-7	CASSYRLAGDYEQYF	TGTGCCAGCAGCTACCGACTAGCGGGGGACTACGAGCAGTACTTC
NA	TRBV14	NA	TRBJ2-4	CASSHRQNIQYF	TGTGCCAGCAGCCACAGACAGAATATTCAGTACTTC
NA	TRBV5-1	NA	TRBJ2-2	CASSEGGELFF	TGCGCCAGCAGCGAAGGCGGGGAGCTGTTTTTT
NA	TRBV29-1	once	TRBJ1-1	CSVDPGVLNTEAFF	TGCAGCGTTGACCCAGGGGTTTTAAACACTGAAGCTTTCTTT
NA	TRBV30	NA	TRBJ2-2	CAWRGFRVPGELFF	TGTGCCTGGAGGGGTTTTCGGGTTCCCGGGGAGCTGTTTTTT
TRBD1	TRBV28	NA	TRBJ1-5	CASSFNRGPNQPQHF	TGTGCCAGCAGTTTTAACAGGGGCCCAAATCAGCCCCAGCATTTT
NA	TRBV20-1	NA	TRBJ2-5	CSARDGRRAGETQYF	TGCAGTGCTAGAGATGGCCGGAGGGCCGGAGAGACCCAGTACTTC